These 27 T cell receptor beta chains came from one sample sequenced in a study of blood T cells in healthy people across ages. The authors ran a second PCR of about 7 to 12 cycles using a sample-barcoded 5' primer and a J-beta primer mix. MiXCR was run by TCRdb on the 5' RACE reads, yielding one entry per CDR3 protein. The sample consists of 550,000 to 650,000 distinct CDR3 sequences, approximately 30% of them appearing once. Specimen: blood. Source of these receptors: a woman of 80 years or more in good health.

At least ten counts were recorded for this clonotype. CDR3 nucleotide sequence: TGTGCCAGCAGCATTATACAGGGGAAAGAGACCCAGTACTTC. This codes for CASSIIQGKETQYF. The rearrangement links TRBV5-6 to TRBJ2-5; 7 nucleotides match TRBD1. CDR1 and CDR2 from the germline V gene are SGHDT and YYEEEE. This CDR3 comprises 14 residues. V dropped 4 bases and J dropped 3; count of bases not matched to a gene: 6.

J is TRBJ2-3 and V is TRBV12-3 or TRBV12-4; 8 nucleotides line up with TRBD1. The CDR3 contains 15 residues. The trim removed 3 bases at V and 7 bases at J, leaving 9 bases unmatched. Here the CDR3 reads CASSLDRDTSHTQYF. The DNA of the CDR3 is TGTGCCAGCAGTTTGGACAGGGATACCTCACATACGCAGTATTTT.

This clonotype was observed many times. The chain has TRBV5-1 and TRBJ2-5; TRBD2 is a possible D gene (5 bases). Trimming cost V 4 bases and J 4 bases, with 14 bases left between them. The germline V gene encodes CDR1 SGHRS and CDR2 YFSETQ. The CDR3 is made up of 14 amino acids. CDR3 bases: TGCGCCAGCAGCATTGGACTCCCCCGAGAGACCCAGTACTTC. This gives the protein CASSIGLPRETQYF.

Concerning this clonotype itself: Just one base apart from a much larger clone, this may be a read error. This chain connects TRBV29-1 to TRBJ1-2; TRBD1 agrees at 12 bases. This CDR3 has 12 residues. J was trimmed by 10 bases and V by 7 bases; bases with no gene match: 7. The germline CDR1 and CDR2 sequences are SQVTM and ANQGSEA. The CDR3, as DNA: TGCAGCGGGGGGACAGGGGGCGCGATCTACACCTTC. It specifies CSGGTGGAIYTF.

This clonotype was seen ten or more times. CDR3 bases: TGCGCCAGCAGCCCTATGGACTTCTTTCACCGGGAGACCCAGTACTTC. It encodes CASSPMDFFHRETQYF. V is TRBV4-1 and J is TRBJ2-5; possible D gene TRBD2, 5 bases. The germline V and J ends were trimmed by 4 bases and 5 bases, with 20 bases remaining between them. Germline assignment: CDR1 MGHRA and CDR2 YSYEKL. CDR3 length: 16 residues.

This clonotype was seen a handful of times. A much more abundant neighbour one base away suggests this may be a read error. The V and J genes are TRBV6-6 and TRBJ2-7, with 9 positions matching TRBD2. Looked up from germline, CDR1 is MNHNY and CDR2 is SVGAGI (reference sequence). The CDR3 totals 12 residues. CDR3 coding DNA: TGTGCGAGGGGGACTAGCCCCGACGAGCAGTACTTC. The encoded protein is CARGTSPDEQYF.

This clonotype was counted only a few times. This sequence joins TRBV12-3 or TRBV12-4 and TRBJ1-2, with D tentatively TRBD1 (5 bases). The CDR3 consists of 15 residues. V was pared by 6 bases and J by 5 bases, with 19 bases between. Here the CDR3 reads CASSPRGGTRYGYTF. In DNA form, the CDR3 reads TGTGCCAGCAGCCCCCGTGGGGGGACGCGGTATGGCTACACCTTC.

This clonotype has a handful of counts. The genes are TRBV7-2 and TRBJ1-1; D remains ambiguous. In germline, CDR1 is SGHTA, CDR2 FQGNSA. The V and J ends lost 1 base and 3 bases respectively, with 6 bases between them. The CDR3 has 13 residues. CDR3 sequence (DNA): TGTGCCAGCAGCTTAGTGGGCTACACTGAAGCTTTCTTT. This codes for CASSLVGYTEAFF.

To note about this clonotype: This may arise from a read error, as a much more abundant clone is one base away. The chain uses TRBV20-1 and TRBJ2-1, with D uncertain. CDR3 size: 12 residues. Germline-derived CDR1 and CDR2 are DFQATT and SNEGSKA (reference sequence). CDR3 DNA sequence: TGCAGTGCCGAGACACCTGACAATGAGCAGGTCTTC. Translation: CSAETPDNEQVF.

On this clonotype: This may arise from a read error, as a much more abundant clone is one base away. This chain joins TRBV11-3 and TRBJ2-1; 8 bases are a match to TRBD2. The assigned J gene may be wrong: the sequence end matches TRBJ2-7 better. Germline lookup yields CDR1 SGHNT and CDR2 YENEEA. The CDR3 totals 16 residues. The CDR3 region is CASSQSSGAGYNEQYF. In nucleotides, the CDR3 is TGTGCCAGCAGCCAGAGTAGCGGGGCGGGCTACAATGAGCAGTACTTC.

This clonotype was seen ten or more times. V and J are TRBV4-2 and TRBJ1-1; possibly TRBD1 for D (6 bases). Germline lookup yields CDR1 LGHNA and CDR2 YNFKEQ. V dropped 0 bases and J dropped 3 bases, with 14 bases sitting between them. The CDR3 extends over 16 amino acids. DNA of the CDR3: TGTGCCAGCAGCCAAGAGCCCAGCAGGGGTGACACTGAAGCTTTCTTT. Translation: CASSQEPSRGDTEAFF.

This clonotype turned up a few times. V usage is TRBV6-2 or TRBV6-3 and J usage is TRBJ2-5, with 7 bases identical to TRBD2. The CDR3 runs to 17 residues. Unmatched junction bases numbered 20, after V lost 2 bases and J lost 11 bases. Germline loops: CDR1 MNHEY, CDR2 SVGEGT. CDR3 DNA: TGTGCCAGCAGTTACGGCCAGGGCGGGGGATTCTACAATGAGCAGTACTTC. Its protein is CASSYGQGGGFYNEQYF.

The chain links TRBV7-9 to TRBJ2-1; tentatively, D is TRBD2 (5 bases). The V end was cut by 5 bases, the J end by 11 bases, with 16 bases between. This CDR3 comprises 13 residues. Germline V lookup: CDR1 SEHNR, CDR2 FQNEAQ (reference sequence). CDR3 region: CASSPSGPQQQFF. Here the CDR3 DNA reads TGTGCCAGCAGCCCGAGCGGACCTCAACAGCAGTTCTTC. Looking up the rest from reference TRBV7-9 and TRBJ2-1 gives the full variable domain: DTGVSQNPRHKITKRGQNVTFRCDPISEHNRLYWYRQTLGQGPEFLTYFQNEAQLEKSRLLSDRFSAERPKGSFSTLEIQRTEQGDSAMYLCASSPSGPQQQFFGPGTRLTVL.

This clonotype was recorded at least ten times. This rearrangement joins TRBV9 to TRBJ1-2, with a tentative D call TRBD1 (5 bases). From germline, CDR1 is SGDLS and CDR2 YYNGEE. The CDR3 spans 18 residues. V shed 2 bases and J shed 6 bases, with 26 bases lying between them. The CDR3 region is CASSVSMIGAARSNGYTF. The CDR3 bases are TGTGCCAGCAGCGTTAGCATGATTGGGGCAGCCCGCTCCAATGGCTACACCTTC.

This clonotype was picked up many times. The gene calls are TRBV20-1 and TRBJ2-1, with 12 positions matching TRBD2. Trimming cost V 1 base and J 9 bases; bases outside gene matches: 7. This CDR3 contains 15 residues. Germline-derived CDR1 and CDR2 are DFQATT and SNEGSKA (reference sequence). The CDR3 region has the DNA TGCAGTGCTAGAGGGGCGGCTAGCGGGGGGGCTGAGCAGTTCTTC. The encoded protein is CSARGAASGGAEQFF.

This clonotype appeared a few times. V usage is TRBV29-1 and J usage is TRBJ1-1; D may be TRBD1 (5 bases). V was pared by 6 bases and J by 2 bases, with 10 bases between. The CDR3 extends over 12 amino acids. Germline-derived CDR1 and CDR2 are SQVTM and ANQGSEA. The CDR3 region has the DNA TGCAGCGTACTACAGGTCAACACTGAAGCTTTCTTT. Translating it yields CSVLQVNTEAFF.

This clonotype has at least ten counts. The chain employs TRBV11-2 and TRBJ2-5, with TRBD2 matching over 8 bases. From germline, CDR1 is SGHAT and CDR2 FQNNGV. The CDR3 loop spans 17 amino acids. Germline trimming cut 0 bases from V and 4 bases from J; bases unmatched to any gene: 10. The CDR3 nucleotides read TGTGCCAGCAGCTTAGATTCCAGTAGTCTAGCGGGAGAGACCCAGTACTTC. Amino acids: CASSLDSSSLAGETQYF.

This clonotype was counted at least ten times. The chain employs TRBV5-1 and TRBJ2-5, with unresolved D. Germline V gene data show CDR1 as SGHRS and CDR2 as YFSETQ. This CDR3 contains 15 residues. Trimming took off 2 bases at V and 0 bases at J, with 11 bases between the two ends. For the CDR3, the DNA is TGCGCCAGCAGCTTACGTGGTCCCAACCAAGAGACCCAGTACTTC. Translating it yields CASSLRGPNQETQYF. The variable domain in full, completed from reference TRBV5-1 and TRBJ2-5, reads KAGVTQTPRYLIKTRGQQVTLSCSPISGHRSVSWYQQTPGQGLQFLFEYFSETQRNKGNFPGRFSGRQFSNSRSEMNVSTLELGDSALYLCASSLRGPNQETQYFGPGTRLLVL.

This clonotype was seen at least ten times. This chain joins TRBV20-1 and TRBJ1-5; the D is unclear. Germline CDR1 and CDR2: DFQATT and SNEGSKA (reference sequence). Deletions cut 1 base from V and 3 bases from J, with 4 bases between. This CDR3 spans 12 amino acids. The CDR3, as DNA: TGCAGTGCTAGAGTATACAATCAGCCCCAGCATTTT. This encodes CSARVYNQPQHF.

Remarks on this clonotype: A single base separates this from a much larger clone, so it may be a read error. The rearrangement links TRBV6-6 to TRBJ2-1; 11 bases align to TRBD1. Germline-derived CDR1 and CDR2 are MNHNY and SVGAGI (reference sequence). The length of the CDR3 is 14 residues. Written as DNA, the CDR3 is TGTGCCCGCAGGACAGGGGGCCTTCTTAGTGAGCAGTTCTTC. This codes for CARRTGGLLSEQFF.

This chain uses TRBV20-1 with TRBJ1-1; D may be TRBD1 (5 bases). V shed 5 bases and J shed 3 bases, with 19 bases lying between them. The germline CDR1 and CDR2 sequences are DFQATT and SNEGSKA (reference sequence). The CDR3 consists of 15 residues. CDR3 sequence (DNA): TGCAGTGCTCCCTCACCGGGACCATTATACACTGAAGCTTTCTTT. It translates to CSAPSPGPLYTEAFF.

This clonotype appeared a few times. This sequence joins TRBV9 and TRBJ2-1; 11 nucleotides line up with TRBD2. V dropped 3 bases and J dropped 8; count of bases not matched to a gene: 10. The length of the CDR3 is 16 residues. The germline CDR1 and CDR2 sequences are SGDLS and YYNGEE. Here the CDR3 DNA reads TGTGCCAGCAGCGCCCTAACTAGCGGGGGTTCTTATGAGCAGTTCTTC. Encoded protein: CASSALTSGGSYEQFF.

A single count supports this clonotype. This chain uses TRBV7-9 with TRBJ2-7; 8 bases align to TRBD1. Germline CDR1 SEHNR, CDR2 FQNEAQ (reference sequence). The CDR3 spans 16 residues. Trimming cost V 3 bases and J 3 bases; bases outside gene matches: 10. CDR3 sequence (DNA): TGTGCCAGCAGCTTTCCGCAGGGGGCGAAAAACTACGAGCAGTACTTC. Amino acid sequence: CASSFPQGAKNYEQYF.

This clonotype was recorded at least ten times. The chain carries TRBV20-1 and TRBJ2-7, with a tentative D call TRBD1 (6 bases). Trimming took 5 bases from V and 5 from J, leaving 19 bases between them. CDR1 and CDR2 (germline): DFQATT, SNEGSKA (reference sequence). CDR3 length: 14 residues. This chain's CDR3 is CSAAPLGHPDEQYF. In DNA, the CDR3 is TGCAGTGCTGCACCGTTGGGACACCCCGACGAGCAGTACTTC.

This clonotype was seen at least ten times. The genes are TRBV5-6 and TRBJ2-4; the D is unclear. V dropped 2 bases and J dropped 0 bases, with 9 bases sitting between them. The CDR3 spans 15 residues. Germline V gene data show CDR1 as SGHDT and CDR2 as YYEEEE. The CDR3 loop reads CASSFSLLAKNIQYF. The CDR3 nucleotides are TGTGCCAGCAGCTTCAGTCTGCTAGCCAAAAACATTCAGTACTTC.

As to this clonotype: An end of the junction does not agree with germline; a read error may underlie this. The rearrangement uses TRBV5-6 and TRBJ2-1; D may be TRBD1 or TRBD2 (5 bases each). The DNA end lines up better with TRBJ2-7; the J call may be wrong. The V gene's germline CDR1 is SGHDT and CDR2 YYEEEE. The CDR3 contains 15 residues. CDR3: CANSLWDGRYNEQYF. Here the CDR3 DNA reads TGTGCCAACAGCTTGTGGGACGGACGCTACAATGAGCAGTACTTC.

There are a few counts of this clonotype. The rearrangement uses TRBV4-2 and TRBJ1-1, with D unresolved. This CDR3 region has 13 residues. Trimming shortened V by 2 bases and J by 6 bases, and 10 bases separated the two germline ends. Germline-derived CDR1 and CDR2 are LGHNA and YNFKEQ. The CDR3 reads CASSQPPHPEAFF. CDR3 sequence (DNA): TGTGCCAGCAGCCAACCCCCGCACCCTGAAGCTTTCTTT.